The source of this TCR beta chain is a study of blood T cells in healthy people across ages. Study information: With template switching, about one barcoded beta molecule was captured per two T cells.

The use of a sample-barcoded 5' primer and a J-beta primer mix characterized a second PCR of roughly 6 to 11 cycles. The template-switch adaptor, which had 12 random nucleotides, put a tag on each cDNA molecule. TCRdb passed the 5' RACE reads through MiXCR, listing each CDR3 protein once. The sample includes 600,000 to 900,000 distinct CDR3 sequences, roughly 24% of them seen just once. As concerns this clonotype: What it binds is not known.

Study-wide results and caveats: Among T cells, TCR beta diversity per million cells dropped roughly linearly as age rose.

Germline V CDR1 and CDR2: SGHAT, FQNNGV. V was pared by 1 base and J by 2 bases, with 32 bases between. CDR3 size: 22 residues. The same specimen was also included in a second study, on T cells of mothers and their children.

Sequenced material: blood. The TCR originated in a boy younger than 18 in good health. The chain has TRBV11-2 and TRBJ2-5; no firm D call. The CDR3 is CASSLGISFNVKRMSGQETQYF. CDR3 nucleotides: TGTGCCAGCAGCTTAGGTATTAGCTTCAATGTCAAAAGGATGAGTGGGCAAGAGACCCAGTACTTC.